This entry features one T cell receptor beta chain sequence. The data originate from a study of T cell responses to AZD1222 COVID-19 vaccine. Assay used: immunoSEQ multiplex PCR; TCRdb lists only in-frame clones, some missing. The sample contains 200,000 or so clones, 75% to 90% of which appear only once. The CDR3 loop spans 15 amino acids. Germline values: CDR1 MNHEY, CDR2 SVGEGT. V was cut by 6 bases and J by 6 bases, with 18 bases left in between. This sequence originates from an adult in good health. The chain employs TRBV6-2 or TRBV6-3 and TRBJ2-1; D call uncertain. The sequences come from peripheral blood, collected on day 0 of MenACWY control vaccination. CDR3 nucleotides: TGTGCCAGCAGGCCTTCCGGGTCCTGGGCCAATGAGCAGTTCTTC. It translates to CASRPSGSWANEQFF.